These T cell receptor beta chains were read from a single sample in a study of control samples from healthy donors and cancer patients. Sequenced by immunoSEQ multiplex PCR; TCRdb stores in-frame clones only, minus some. There are tens of thousands of clones in the sample; about 88% occur only once, and roughly 6.9% lies in the top ten. The specimen was blood. All receptors come from a man between 50 and 59 years old in good health. The CDR3 runs from the conserved cysteine through the conserved F or W. D genes are given only for firm matches. Some rows have no size entry. The others give once, few or many, or a class for an expanded clone.

V gene	J gene	clone size	D gene	CDR3 protein	CDR3 DNA
TRBV19	TRBJ1-1	-	-	CASTQWEGSGTEAFF	TGTGCCAGTACCCAATGGGAGGGTTCGGGCACTGAAGCTTTCTTT
TRBV29-1	TRBJ1-1	-	-	CSLNQGLNTEAFF	TGCAGCTTGAACCAGGGGTTGAACACTGAAGCTTTCTTT
TRBV24-1	TRBJ2-3	-	-	CATSDFGISSTQYF	TGTGCCACCAGTGATTTTGGGATTTCCAGTACGCAGTATTTT
TRBV10-1	TRBJ1-1	-	-	CASSESWAGPSEDEAFF	TGCGCCAGCAGTGAGTCATGGGCCGGACCTTCAGAGGATGAAGCTTTCTTT
TRBV10-3	TRBJ2-3	-	TRBD2	CAISDPGGRTDTQYF	TGTGCCATCAGTGATCCGGGGGGGCGGACAGATACGCAGTATTTT
TRBV6-6	TRBJ2-2	once	-	CTSSSKDSGATGELFF	TGTACCAGCAGTTCCAAGGACTCAGGGGCCACCGGGGAGCTGTTTTTT
TRBV3-1/TRBV3-2	TRBJ1-5	-	-	CASSLGLSNQPQHF	TGTGCCAGCAGCCTAGGACTAAGCAATCAGCCCCAGCATTTT
TRBV6-5	TRBJ1-6	-	-	CASRLSGPWGTLHF	TGTGCCAGCAGGCTATCCGGGCCCTGGGGGACCCTCCACTTT
TRBV7-8	TRBJ2-1	-	TRBD1	CASSPHIRQGAYNEQFF	TGTGCCAGCAGCCCCCATATTCGACAGGGGGCGTACAATGAGCAGTTCTTC
TRBV5-1	TRBJ2-2	-	-	CASSLTSNTGELFF	TGCGCCAGCAGCTTGACAAGCAACACCGGGGAGCTGTTTTTT
TRBV24-1	TRBJ1-4	-	-	CATSGPPREKLFF	TGTGCCACCAGTGGGCCGCCGCGTGAAAAACTGTTTTTT
TRBV6-6	TRBJ1-4	-	-	CASSYSMGGGKEKLFF	TGTGCCAGCAGTTACTCGATGGGAGGGGGAAAGGAAAAACTGTTTTTT
TRBV5-1	TRBJ1-1	-	-	CASSLVPAWGTEAFF	TGCGCCAGCAGCTTGGTGCCCGCGTGGGGGACTGAAGCTTTCTTT
TRBV7-2	TRBJ2-2	-	TRBD2	CASRTSGGVAGELFF	TGTGCCAGCAGGACTAGCGGGGGGGTGGCCGGGGAGCTGTTTTTT
TRBV3-1/TRBV3-2	TRBJ1-1	-	-	CASSQYRDRQTEAFF	TGTGCCAGCAGCCAATACCGAGACAGACAAACTGAAGCTTTCTTT
TRBV7-9	TRBJ1-1	-	TRBD1	CASSLYRGMNTEAFF	TGTGCCAGCAGCTTATACAGGGGAATGAACACTGAAGCTTTCTTT
TRBV3-1/TRBV3-2	TRBJ2-2	-	-	CASSQGGAQTGELFF	TGTGCCAGCAGCCAAGGGGGGGCACAAACCGGGGAGCTGTTTTTT
TRBV5-1	TRBJ2-1	-	-	CASSLTSIPYNEQFF	TGCGCCAGCAGCTTGACTAGTATCCCCTACAATGAGCAGTTCTTC
TRBV24-1	TRBJ1-5	-	-	CATRGPSSNQPQHF	TGTGCCACCAGGGGACCCAGTTCTAATCAGCCCCAGCATTTT
TRBV10-2	TRBJ1-2	-	-	CASLRGRDDGYTF	TGCGCCAGCCTACGAGGAAGGGATGATGGCTACACCTTC
TRBV18	TRBJ2-7	-	TRBD1	CASSLGDSLSEQYF	TGTGCCAGCTCACTCGGGGACAGCCTGAGCGAGCAGTACTTC
TRBV5-8	TRBJ2-7	-	-	CASSSGILITGPGDEQYF	TGTGCCAGCAGCTCGGGGATACTTATAACAGGGCCGGGGGACGAGCAGTACTTC
TRBV3-1/TRBV3-2	TRBJ2-5	-	-	CASSQGVETQYF	TGTGCCAGCAGCCAAGGGGTGGAGACCCAGTACTTC
TRBV27	TRBJ2-7	-	-	CASRRAYLDYEQYF	TGTGCCAGCAGACGGGCCTACCTGGACTACGAGCAGTACTTC
TRBV6-6	TRBJ1-1	-	-	CASSPQGMNTEAFF	TGTGCCAGCAGCCCCCAGGGGATGAACACTGAAGCTTTCTTT
TRBV5-6	TRBJ1-5	-	-	CASSLEGIRQPQHF	TGTGCCAGCAGCTTGGAGGGGATCCGTCAGCCCCAGCATTTT
TRBV2	TRBJ2-5	-	-	CATLREAQETQYF	TGTGCCACCTTGCGAGAGGCTCAAGAGACCCAGTACTTC
TRBV3-1/TRBV3-2	TRBJ1-2	-	-	CASSRSYGYTF	TGTGCCAGCAGCCGTAGCTATGGCTACACCTTC
TRBV30	TRBJ2-7	-	-	CAWSRSHEQYF	TGTGCCTGGAGCAGATCCCACGAGCAGTACTTC
TRBV7-2	TRBJ1-1	few	TRBD1	CASSFPGQGPFF	TGTGCCAGCAGTTTCCCGGGACAGGGACCTTTCTTT
TRBV6-5	TRBJ1-1	-	-	CASTRGTEAFF	TGTGCCAGCACCCGGGGGACTGAAGCTTTCTTT
TRBV18	TRBJ2-7	-	TRBD1	CASSPPDRLSTQYF	TGTGCCAGCTCACCCCCGGACAGGCTCTCGACGCAGTACTTC
TRBV9	TRBJ1-1	-	TRBD1	CASSGTGGRNTEAFF	TGTGCCAGCAGCGGGACAGGGGGCAGGAACACTGAAGCTTTCTTT
TRBV7-9	TRBJ1-6	-	-	CASSLDRGNSPLHF	TGTGCCAGCAGCTTAGATCGCGGGAATTCACCCCTCCACTTT
TRBV5-6	TRBJ1-5	-	-	CASAVGSNQPQHF	TGTGCCAGCGCCGTGGGCAGCAATCAGCCCCAGCATTTT
TRBV5-6	TRBJ1-3	-	TRBD1	CASSLVPGQGRNTIYF	TGTGCCAGCAGCTTGGTCCCGGGACAGGGGAGAAACACCATATATTTT
TRBV28	TRBJ2-3	-	-	CASSLSHTDTQYF	TGTGCCAGCAGCCTGTCCCACACAGATACGCAGTATTTT